The T cell receptor (beta chain) described here comes from a study of blood T cell repertoires in COVID-19. On the study more broadly: Acute and convalescent COVID-19 samples came from the United States, Italy and Spain. In each case, the material was cDNA or gDNA derived from T cells, B-cell-depleted T cells, or PBMCs.

Per the authors' pipeline: Reference gene primer amplification gave nucleated cell count estimates. Profiling relied on immunoSEQ multiplex PCR, and the TCRdb table lists in-frame clones only, not all of them. That table supplies the V and J calls and clone size; D and trimming were determined from the DNA. The sample lists more than 65,000 clones, 82% occurring once. V gave up 1 base and J gave up 5 bases; unmatched junction bases: 13. CDR3 size: 17 residues. Germline V gene data show CDR1 as MDHEN and CDR2 as SYDVKM. The chain combines TRBV28 with TRBJ2-5; 7 bases agree with TRBD2. The source of this sequence is a woman of 80 years or more with acute or convalescent COVID-19. Sequencing input: peripheral blood. The CDR3 reads CASSLYGTSGAGETQYF. DNA for the CDR3: TGTGCCAGCAGTTTATACGGGACTTCGGGAGCGGGGGAGACCCAGTACTTC.